The table lists the clone carrying this T cell receptor beta chain with a count of one. Trimming cost V 4 bases and J 7 bases; bases outside gene matches: 4. Germline CDR1 LGHNA, CDR2 YSLEER. This CDR3 comprises 15 residues. Sample-barcoded 5' priming and a J-beta primer mix drove a second PCR of 7 to 11 cycles. A template-switch adaptor containing 12 random nucleotides labeled each cDNA molecule. TCRdb itself ran the 5' RACE reads through MiXCR, one entry per CDR3 protein. This sample has fewer than 2,000,000 distinct CDR3 sequences, with about 39% found just once. This sample stems from a study of blood T cells in healthy people across ages.

The V call is TRBV4-3, the J call TRBJ2-2, with 12 bases identical to TRBD1. Material: blood. This receptor was taken from a human donor in good health. The CDR3 loop is CASSLGTGGGGELFF. CDR3 DNA sequence: TGCGCCAGCAGCCTCGGGACAGGGGGCGGCGGGGAGCTGTTTTTT.